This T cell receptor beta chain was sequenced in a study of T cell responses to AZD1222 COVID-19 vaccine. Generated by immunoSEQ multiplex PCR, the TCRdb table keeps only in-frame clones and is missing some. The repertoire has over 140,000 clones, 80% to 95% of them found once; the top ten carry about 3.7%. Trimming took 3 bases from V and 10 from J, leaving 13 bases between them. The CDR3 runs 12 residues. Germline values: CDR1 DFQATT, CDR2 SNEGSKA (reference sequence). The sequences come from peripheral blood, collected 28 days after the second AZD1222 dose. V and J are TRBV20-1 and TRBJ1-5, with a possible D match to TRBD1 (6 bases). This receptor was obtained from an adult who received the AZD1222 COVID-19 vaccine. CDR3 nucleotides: TGCAGTGCTAGTAGGGGGGACGAACCCCAGCATTTT. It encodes CSASRGDEPQHF.